This T cell receptor (beta chain) was identified during a study of T cell responses to AZD1222 COVID-19 vaccine. Study findings and constraints: Reports indicate that nearly half of spike-specific TCRs are directed at unmutated variant regions. Scientists sampled the repertoires only once the peak T cell response had passed. AZD1222 recipients seropositive at baseline numbered only five to seven. Spike-wide vaccine-associated CD4 TCRs dominated at 160-218 and 743-854.

The CDR3 is 14 amino acids. Trimming at V came to 6 bases and at J to 7 bases, leaving 6 bases not matched to a gene. The germline CDR1 and CDR2 sequences are MGHDK and SYGVNS. On this clone: What it binds is unknown. This specimen includes other DNA sequences encoding the same CDR3.

Produced via immunoSEQ multiplex PCR; TCRdb's table is partial and in-frame only. The sample consists of about 56,000 clones, approximately 85% of them appearing once. This TCR was sampled from an adult in good health. The chain is built from TRBV25-1 and TRBJ1-6, with 7 bases aligning to TRBD1. The input for sequencing was peripheral blood, taken on day 0 of AZD1222 vaccination. Written as DNA, the CDR3 is TGTGCCAGCAGCCCCGGGACAGCAAATTCACCCCTCCACTTT. Protein product: CASSPGTANSPLHF.